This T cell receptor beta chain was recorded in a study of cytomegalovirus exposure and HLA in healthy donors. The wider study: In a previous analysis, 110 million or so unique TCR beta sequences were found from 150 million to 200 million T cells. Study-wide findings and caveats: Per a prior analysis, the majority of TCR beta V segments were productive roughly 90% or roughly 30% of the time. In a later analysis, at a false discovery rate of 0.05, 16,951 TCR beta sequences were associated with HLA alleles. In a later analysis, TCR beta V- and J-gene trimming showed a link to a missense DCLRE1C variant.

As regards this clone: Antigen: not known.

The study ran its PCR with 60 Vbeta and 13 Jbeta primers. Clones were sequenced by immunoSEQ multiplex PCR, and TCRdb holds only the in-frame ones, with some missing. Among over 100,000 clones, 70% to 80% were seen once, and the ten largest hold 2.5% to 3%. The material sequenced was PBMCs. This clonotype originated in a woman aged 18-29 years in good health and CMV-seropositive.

For the CDR3, the DNA is TGTGCCAGCACACCGACTAGCGGTTCTAGCACAGATACGCAGTATTTT. This codes for CASTPTSGSSTDTQYF. The chain has TRBV25-1 and TRBJ2-3; TRBD2 matches 9 bases. CDR1 MGHDK and CDR2 SYGVNS come from the germline V gene. This CDR3 is 16 amino acids long. Trimming removed 7 bases from V and 0 bases from J; junction bases left unmatched: 8.